Following are 20 T cell receptor beta chains from one sample sequenced in a study of shared clonotypes between healthy human individuals. Terminally differentiated effector memory CD45RA+ cells were left out of the naive CD8 fraction, which was CD45RO-negative and positively selected for CCR7. Profiling relied on immunoSEQ multiplex PCR, and the TCRdb table lists in-frame clones only, not all of them. The table lists around 2,100,000 clones, less than 95% of them singletons, with roughly 1.2% in the top ten. Material: naive CD8+ T cells sorted from blood. The receptors come from a man aged 18 to 29 in good health.

The V gene is TRBV12-2, the J gene TRBJ2-1; the table calls TRBD2, which could not be checked here. TRBV12-2 is a pseudogene locus. The CDR3 covers 14 residues. The CDR3 here is CASRSGLASNEQFF. CDR3 nucleotide sequence: TGTGCAAGTCGTTCAGGACTAGCGTCCAATGAGCAGTTCTTC.

The count of this clone is one. Other DNA sequences within the sample encode an identical CDR3. The chain carries TRBV9 and TRBJ2-3; D is possibly TRBD2 (5 bases). Germline V gene lookup returns CDR1 SGDLS and CDR2 YYNGEE. The CDR3 has 14 amino acids. Trimming removed 2 bases at V and 0 bases at J, with 7 bases between. The CDR3 loop is CASSVEDSTDTQYF. CDR3 in DNA: TGTGCCAGCAGCGTGGAGGATAGCACAGATACGCAGTATTTT.

In DNA form, the CDR3 reads TGTGCCAGCAGCTTAGTCGTGGCCAGGCAGTATTTT. It specifies CASSLVVARQYF. The rearrangement links TRBV11-2 to TRBJ2-3; no reliable D call. The CDR3 is made up of 12 amino acids. Per germline, CDR1 SGHAT and CDR2 FQNNGV. V dropped 1 base and J dropped 11 bases, with 10 bases sitting between them.

This clone is a singleton in its sample. The genes are TRBV7-8 and TRBJ2-7; D is unresolved. Trimming removed 6 bases from V and 0 bases from J, with 12 bases in between. Germline V gene data show CDR1 as SGHVS and CDR2 as FQNEAQ. This CDR3 spans 14 amino acids. In DNA, the CDR3 is TGTGCCAGCAGAAACCGAGGAAGCTCCTACGAGCAGTACTTC. Residues: CASRNRGSSYEQYF.

This clone showed up just once. The chain links TRBV7-6 to TRBJ2-5; D is unclear. Trimming cost V 1 base and J 5 bases, with 5 bases left between them. There are 12 residues in the CDR3. Germline V lookup: CDR1 SGHVS, CDR2 FNYEAQ. Here the CDR3 DNA reads TGTGCCAGCAGCTTAGAGTCCGAGACCCAGTACTTC. As protein: CASSLESETQYF.

The genes are TRBV4-1 and TRBJ2-5, with 9 nucleotides matching TRBD1. CDR3 length: 15 amino acids. The J segment lost 5 bases and the V segment lost 0 bases, leaving 4 bases of the junction unmatched. The V gene's germline CDR1 is MGHRA and CDR2 YSYEKL. DNA of the CDR3: TGCGCCAGCAGCCAAGAGGGGGACAGGGTGGAGACCCAGTACTTC. Translating gives CASSQEGDRVETQYF.

The chain has TRBV27 and TRBJ1-2; D uncertain. Trimming removed 0 bases from V and 5 bases from J, with 7 bases in between. From germline, CDR1 is MNHEY and CDR2 SMNVEV (reference sequence). The CDR3 totals 13 residues. DNA for the CDR3: TGTGCCAGCAGTTTATCGGGCCTGTATGGCTACACCTTC. Translating it yields CASSLSGLYGYTF.

Of note for this clone: The sample holds other DNA sequences that translate to the same CDR3. In nucleotides, the CDR3 is TGTGCCAGCAGCTCGGGCCCTACAGATACGCAGTATTTT. Protein product: CASSSGPTDTQYF. The genes are TRBV11-2 and TRBJ2-3; no clear D gene. The germline CDR1 and CDR2 sequences are SGHAT and FQNNGV. V lost 4 bases, J lost 3 bases, and 8 bases lay in between. The CDR3 is 13 amino acids.

The chain carries TRBV29-1 and TRBJ1-4; 7 nucleotides line up with TRBD1. The length of the CDR3 is 13 residues. V dropped 7 bases and J dropped 5; count of bases not matched to a gene: 7. In germline, CDR1 is SQVTM, CDR2 ANQGSEA. CDR3 amino acids: CSAYTGVNEKLFF. As DNA, the CDR3 is TGCAGCGCCTACACAGGGGTGAATGAAAAACTGTTTTTT.

This chain joins TRBV4-1 and TRBJ2-7, with 10 bases aligning to TRBD1. CDR1 MGHRA and CDR2 YSYEKL come from the germline V gene. This CDR3 has 16 amino acids. V shed 0 bases and J 3 bases; nucleotides not matched to a gene: 5. CDR3 amino acids: CASSQEGGQGFYEQYF. In DNA, the CDR3 is TGCGCCAGCAGCCAAGAGGGGGGACAGGGGTTCTACGAGCAGTACTTC.

V usage is TRBV25-1 and J usage is TRBJ2-7; 7 positions match TRBD1. The germline CDR1 and CDR2 sequences are MGHDK and SYGVNS. This CDR3 comprises 11 residues. J was trimmed by 4 bases and V by 7 bases; bases with no gene match: 1. The chain's CDR3 is CASTTGYEQYF. For the CDR3, the DNA is TGTGCCAGCACGACAGGGTACGAGCAGTACTTC.

The rearrangement uses TRBV6-5 and TRBJ2-1; 10 bases align to TRBD2. Trimming cost V 3 bases and J 7 bases; bases outside gene matches: 9. CDR3 length: 16 amino acids. Germline-derived CDR1 and CDR2 are MNHEY and SVGAGI. The CDR3 bases are TGTGCCAGCAGTTATACGAGCGGGAGGGCCGGGAATGAGCAGTTCTTC. Protein sequence: CASSYTSGRAGNEQFF.

The genes are TRBV5-1 and TRBJ2-2; 10 nucleotides match TRBD2. The V gene end was trimmed by 1 base and the J gene end by 3 bases; junction bases not matched to a gene: 6. CDR1 SGHRS and CDR2 YFSETQ come from the germline V gene. This CDR3 region has 17 residues. The CDR3 sequence: CASSLWLAGEHTGELFF. CDR3 coding DNA: TGCGCCAGCAGCTTGTGGCTAGCGGGGGAACACACCGGGGAGCTGTTTTTT.

J is TRBJ1-5 and V is TRBV6-5, with D possibly being TRBD1 (6 bases). This CDR3 region has 13 residues. V lost 6 bases and J lost 4, with 10 bases in between. Germline V gives CDR1 MNHEY, CDR2 SVGAGI. CDR3 amino acids: CASSNRENQPQHF. The CDR3 DNA is TGTGCCAGCAGCAACAGGGAAAATCAGCCCCAGCATTTT.

CDR3 loop: CASSETSLVDYGYTF. The CDR3 DNA is TGTGCCAGCAGTGAAACGAGTTTGGTTGACTATGGCTACACCTTC. The V call is TRBV6-1, the J call TRBJ1-2; D gene ambiguous. This CDR3 is 15 amino acids long. Deletions cut 2 bases from V and 3 bases from J, with 13 bases between. Per germline, CDR1 MNHNS and CDR2 SASEGT.

This chain uses TRBV7-9 with TRBJ1-4; perhaps TRBD1 as D (6 bases). The CDR3 covers 17 residues. The V and J ends lost 5 bases and 7 bases respectively, with 23 bases between them. CDR1 is SEHNR and CDR2 is FQNEAQ in the germline V gene (reference sequence). The CDR3 region has the DNA TGTGCCAGCAGCCCCCCGAGGGGACAAACCGGGGGTGAAAAACTGTTTTTT. Translating it yields CASSPPRGQTGGEKLFF. The whole variable domain, remainder taken from reference TRBV7-9 and TRBJ1-4, is DTGVSQNPRHKITKRGQNVTFRCDPISEHNRLYWYRQTLGQGPEFLTYFQNEAQLEKSRLLSDRFSAERPKGSFSTLEIQRTEQGDSAMYLCASSPPRGQTGGEKLFFGSGTQLSVL.

The chain links TRBV7-2 to TRBJ1-3, with D unresolved. The germline V gene encodes CDR1 SGHTA and CDR2 FQGNSA. This CDR3 is 14 amino acids long. Trimming left V 3 bases short and J 4 bases short, with 10 bases between. As DNA, the CDR3 is TGTGCCAGCAGCTTTAGCGGTTCCGGAAACACCATATATTTT. The encoded protein is CASSFSGSGNTIYF.

In regard to this clone: The same CDR3 is also encoded by other DNA sequences in this sample. This sequence joins TRBV5-6 and TRBJ2-7, with TRBD2 matching 11 bases. This CDR3 contains 15 residues. Trimming cost V 0 bases and J 2 bases; bases outside gene matches: 1. Looked up from germline, CDR1 is SGHDT and CDR2 is YYEEEE. DNA for the CDR3: TGTGCCAGCAGCTTGGCACTAGCGGGAGCCTACGAGCAGTACTTC. Its translation is CASSLALAGAYEQYF.

This clone is a singleton in its sample. At the DNA level, this CDR3 is encoded by other sequences in the same sample as well. CDR3 nucleotides: TGTGCCAGCAGCAGTTTAGGGGGGTATGGCTACACCTTC. Residues: CASSSLGGYGYTF. The genes are TRBV27 and TRBJ1-2; D might be TRBD1 (6 bases). Deletions cut 6 bases from V and 5 bases from J, with 13 bases between. Per germline, CDR1 MNHEY and CDR2 SMNVEV (reference sequence). This CDR3 region has 13 residues.

The CDR3 DNA sequence: TGCGCCAGCAGCCAAGACCTAGCCTCCCAAGAGACCCAGTACTTC. Its translation is CASSQDLASQETQYF. The chain joins TRBV4-3 to TRBJ2-5; the D gene is possibly TRBD2 (5 bases). Germline assignment: CDR1 LGHNA and CDR2 YSLEER. The V and J ends lost 0 bases and 1 base respectively, with 9 bases between them. This CDR3 contains 15 residues.